This T cell receptor (beta chain) was retrieved from a study of post-analysis software for immune sequencing data. This clonotype occurred a few times. Its specificity is unknown. General study findings and limits: There was significantly lower normalized Chao1 diversity in multiple sclerosis patients than in controls. In patients, TRBV5-6, TRBV5-1 and TRBV20-1 belonged to five TRBV segments found more frequently than in controls. F measure showed strong co-clustering of same-batch samples.

The germline V and J ends were trimmed by 3 bases and 5 bases, with 16 bases remaining between them. CDR3 length equals 15 residues. Germline assignment: CDR1 SEHNR and CDR2 FQNEAQ (reference sequence). Included in the TCR beta cDNA libraries were unique molecular identifiers. T cells numbering about 0.9 to 11 million yielded cDNA molecules that totaled some 500,000. Via MiXCR, TCRdb re-called the PCR reads, giving one row per CDR3 protein. Of roughly 730,000 distinct CDR3 sequences in the sample, about 32% were seen once. What was sequenced was blood. The rearrangement joins TRBV7-9 to TRBJ2-5, with D possibly being TRBD1 (5 bases). The source of this sequence is a girl aged 5 to 17 with multiple sclerosis. This CDR3 reads CASSFGQGLMETQYF. The CDR3 bases are TGTGCCAGCAGCTTTGGGCAGGGTTTGATGGAGACCCAGTACTTC. The full variable domain, in which reference TRBV7-9 and TRBJ2-5 provide the parts outside the CDR3, is DTGVSQNPRHKITKRGQNVTFRCDPISEHNRLYWYRQTLGQGPEFLTYFQNEAQLEKSRLLSDRFSAERPKGSFSTLEIQRTEQGDSAMYLCASSFGQGLMETQYFGPGTRLLVL.